The text below deals with one T cell receptor beta chain. What it binds is not known. These data come from a study of a mutant IDH1 vaccine in newly diagnosed glioma. Trimming removed 6 bases at V and 7 bases at J, with 10 bases between. The germline gives CDR1 SNHLY, CDR2 FYNNEI. The CDR3 extends over 13 amino acids. Noted time point: week 35, safety follow-up. Topical imiquimod accompanied each vaccine dose, which consisted of 300 ug of mutant IDH1 20-mer peptide. The data were produced by immunoSEQ multiplex PCR, yet TCRdb's version contains in-frame clones alone and is incomplete. The data contain some 33,000 clones, roughly three quarters of them singletons.

The origin of this receptor is a middle-aged woman with glioma. Specimen: PBMCs, collected from a glioma patient whose treatment included an IDH1 peptide vaccine. This chain links TRBV2 with TRBJ1-6, with D unresolved. CDR3 nucleotides: TGTGCCAGCAGCCAACAGCTAAATTCACCCCTCCACTTT. Its translation is CASSQQLNSPLHF.